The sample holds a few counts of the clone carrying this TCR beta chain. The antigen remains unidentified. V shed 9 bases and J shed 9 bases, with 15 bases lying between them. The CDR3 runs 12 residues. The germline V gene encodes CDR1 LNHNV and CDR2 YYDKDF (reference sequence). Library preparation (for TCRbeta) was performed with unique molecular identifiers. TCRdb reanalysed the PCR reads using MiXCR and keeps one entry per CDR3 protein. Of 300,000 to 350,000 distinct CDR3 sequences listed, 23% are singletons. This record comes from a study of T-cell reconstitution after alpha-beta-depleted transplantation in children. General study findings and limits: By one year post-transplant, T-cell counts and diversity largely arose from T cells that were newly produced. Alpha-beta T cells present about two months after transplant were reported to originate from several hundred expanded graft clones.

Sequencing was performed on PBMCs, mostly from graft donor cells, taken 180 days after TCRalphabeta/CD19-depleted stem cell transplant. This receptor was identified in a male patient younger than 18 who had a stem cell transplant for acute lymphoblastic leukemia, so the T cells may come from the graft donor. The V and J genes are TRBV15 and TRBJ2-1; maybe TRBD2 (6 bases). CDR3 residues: CATREARAEQFF. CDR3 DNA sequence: TGTGCCACGAGGGAGGCGCGAGCTGAGCAGTTCTTC.